This TCR beta chain was retrieved from a study of T cells after yellow fever vaccination. Study background: SMART-Seq v4 Ultra Low Input prepared libraries from low-cell fractions.

MiXCR, applied by TCRdb to the 5' RACE reads, yields one record per CDR3 protein. The table lists some 120,000 distinct CDR3 sequences, 7% to 8.5% of them singletons. Per germline, CDR1 SEHNR and CDR2 FQNEAQ (reference sequence). V lost 3 bases and J lost 5, with 19 bases in between. The CDR3 extends over 17 amino acids. Study-wide results and caveats: After the booster, over 95% of CD4 and 75% to 90% of CD8 primary-response clones were re-detected. Peaking faster, on day 5 versus 15, the secondary response was nonetheless weaker. Researchers noted that a small share of clonotypes showed up in both CD4 and CD8 compartments.

This clonotype was detected ten times or more. Its matching antigen is unknown. This chain links TRBV7-9 with TRBJ1-4; D unresolved. The receptor comes from a man aged 25-40 years who received the YFV17D yellow fever vaccine. The material was CD8+ T cells sorted from PBMCs, obtained 45 days after the yellow fever booster vaccination. Here the CDR3 reads CASSFGNLKALNEKLFF. In DNA, the CDR3 is TGTGCCAGCAGCTTCGGAAACCTGAAGGCCTTAAATGAAAAACTGTTTTTT. The entire variable domain, with the rest obtained from reference TRBV7-9 and TRBJ1-4, is as follows: DTGVSQNPRHKITKRGQNVTFRCDPISEHNRLYWYRQTLGQGPEFLTYFQNEAQLEKSRLLSDRFSAERPKGSFSTLEIQRTEQGDSAMYLCASSFGNLKALNEKLFFGSGTQLSVL.